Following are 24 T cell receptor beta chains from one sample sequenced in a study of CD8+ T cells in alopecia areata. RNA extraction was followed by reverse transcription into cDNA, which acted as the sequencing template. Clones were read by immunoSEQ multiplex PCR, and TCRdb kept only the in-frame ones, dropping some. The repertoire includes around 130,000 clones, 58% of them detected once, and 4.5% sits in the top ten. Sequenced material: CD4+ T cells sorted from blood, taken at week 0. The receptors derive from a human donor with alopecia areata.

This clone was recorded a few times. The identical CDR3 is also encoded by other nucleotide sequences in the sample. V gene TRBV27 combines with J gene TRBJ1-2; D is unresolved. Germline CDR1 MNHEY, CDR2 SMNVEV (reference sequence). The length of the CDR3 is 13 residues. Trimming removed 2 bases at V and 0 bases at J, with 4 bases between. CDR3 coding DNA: TGTGCCAGCAGTTTAAGTCCTAACTATGGCTACACCTTC. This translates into CASSLSPNYGYTF.

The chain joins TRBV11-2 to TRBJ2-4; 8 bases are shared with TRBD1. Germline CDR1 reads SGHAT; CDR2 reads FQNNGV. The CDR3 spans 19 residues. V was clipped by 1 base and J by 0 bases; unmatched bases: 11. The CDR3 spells CASSLGTGNLNLAKNIQYF. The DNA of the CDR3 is TGTGCCAGCAGCTTAGGGACAGGGAACCTCAATCTAGCCAAAAACATTCAGTACTTC.

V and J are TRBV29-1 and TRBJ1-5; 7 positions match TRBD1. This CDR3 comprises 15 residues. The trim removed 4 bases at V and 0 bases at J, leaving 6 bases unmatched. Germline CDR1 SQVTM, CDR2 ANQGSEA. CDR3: CSVGWDSHSNQPQHF. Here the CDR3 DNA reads TGCAGCGTTGGGTGGGACAGCCATAGCAATCAGCCCCAGCATTTT.

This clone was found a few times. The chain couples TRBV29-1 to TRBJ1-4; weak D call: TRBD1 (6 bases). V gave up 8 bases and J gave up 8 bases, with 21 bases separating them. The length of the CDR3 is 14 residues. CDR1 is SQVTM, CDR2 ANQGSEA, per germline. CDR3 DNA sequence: TGCAGCTCCCGGGGTCAGACCACAGGGGAAAAACTGTTTTTT. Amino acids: CSSRGQTTGEKLFF.

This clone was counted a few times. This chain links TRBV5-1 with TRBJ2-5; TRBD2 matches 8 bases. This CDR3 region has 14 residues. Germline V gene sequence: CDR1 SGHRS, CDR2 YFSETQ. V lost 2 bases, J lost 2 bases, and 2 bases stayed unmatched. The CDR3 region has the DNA TGCGCCAGCAGCTTAACTAGCGGACAAGAGACCCAGTACTTC. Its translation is CASSLTSGQETQYF.

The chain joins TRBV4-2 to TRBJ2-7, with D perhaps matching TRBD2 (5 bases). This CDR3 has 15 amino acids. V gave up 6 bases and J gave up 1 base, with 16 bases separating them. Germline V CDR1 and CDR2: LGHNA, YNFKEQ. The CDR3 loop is CASRGSGQDSYEQYF. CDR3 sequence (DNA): TGTGCCAGCAGGGGGAGCGGCCAAGATTCCTACGAGCAGTACTTC.

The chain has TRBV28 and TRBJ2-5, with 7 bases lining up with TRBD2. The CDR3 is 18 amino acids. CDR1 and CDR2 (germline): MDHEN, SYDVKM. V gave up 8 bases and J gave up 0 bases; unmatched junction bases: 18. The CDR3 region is CASAQQPGVTSDQETQYF. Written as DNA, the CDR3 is TGTGCCAGCGCCCAGCAACCCGGCGTAACTAGCGACCAAGAGACCCAGTACTTC.

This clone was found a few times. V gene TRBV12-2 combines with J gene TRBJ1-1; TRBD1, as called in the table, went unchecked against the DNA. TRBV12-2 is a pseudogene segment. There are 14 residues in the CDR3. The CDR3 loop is CASRLDSQDTEAFF. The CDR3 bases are TGTGCAAGTCGCTTAGATTCGCAGGACACTGAAGCTTTCTTT.

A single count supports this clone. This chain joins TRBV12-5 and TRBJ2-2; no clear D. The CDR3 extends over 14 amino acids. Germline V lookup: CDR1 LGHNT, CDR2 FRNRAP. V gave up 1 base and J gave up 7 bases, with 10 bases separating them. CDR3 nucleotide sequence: TGTGCTAGTGGTTTGGGACACGGCGGCGGGGAGCTGTTTTTT. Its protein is CASGLGHGGGELFF.

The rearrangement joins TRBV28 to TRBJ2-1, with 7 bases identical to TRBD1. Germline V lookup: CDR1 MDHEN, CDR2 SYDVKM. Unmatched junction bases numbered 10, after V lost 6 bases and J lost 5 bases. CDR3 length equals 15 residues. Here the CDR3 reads CASRVTGDRNNEQFF. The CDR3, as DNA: TGTGCCAGCAGGGTCACAGGGGACCGAAACAATGAGCAGTTCTTC.

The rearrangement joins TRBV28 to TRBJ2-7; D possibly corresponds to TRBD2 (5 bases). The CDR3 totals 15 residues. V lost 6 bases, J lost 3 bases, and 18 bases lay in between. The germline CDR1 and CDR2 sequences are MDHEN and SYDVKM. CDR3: CASSRRGSLIYEQYF. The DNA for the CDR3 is TGTGCCAGCAGCCGTCGTGGGAGCCTTATCTACGAGCAGTACTTC.

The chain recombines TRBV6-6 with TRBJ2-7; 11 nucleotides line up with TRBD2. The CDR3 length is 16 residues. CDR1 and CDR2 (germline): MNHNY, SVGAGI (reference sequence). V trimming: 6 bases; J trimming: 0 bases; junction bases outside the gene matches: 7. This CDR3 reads CASRGLADISSYEQYF. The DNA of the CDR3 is TGTGCCAGCAGGGGACTAGCGGACATCAGCTCCTACGAGCAGTACTTC.

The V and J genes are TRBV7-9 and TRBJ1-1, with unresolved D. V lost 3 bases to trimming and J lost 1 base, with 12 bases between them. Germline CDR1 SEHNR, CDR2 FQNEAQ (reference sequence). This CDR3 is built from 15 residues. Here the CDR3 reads CASSFPGLPNTEAFF. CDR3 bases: TGTGCCAGCAGCTTCCCTGGACTCCCGAACACTGAAGCTTTCTTT.

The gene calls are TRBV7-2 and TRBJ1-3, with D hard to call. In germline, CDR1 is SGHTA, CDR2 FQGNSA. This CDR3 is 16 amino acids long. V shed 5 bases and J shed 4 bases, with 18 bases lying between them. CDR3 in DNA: TGTGCCAGCAGCCCCAAAACCGGTTCCTCCGGAAACACCATATATTTT. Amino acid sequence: CASSPKTGSSGNTIYF.

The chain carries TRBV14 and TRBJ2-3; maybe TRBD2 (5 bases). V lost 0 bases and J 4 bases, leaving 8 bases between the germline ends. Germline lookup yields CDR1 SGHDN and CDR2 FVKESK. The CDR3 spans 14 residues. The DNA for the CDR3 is TGTGCCAGCAGCCAAGAGAAAGCGGCAGATACGCAGTATTTT. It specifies CASSQEKAADTQYF.

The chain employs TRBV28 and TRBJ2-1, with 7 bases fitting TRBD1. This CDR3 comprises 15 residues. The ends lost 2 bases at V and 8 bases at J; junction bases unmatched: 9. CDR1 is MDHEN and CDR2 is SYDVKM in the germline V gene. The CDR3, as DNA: TGTGCCAGCAGTTTACCGGGACAGAACTTGGATGAGCAGTTCTTC. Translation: CASSLPGQNLDEQFF.

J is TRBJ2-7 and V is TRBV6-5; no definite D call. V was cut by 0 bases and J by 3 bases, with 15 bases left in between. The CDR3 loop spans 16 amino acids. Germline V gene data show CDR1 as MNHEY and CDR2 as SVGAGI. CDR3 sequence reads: CASSYSNTGIGYEQYF. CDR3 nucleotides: TGTGCCAGCAGTTACTCGAATACGGGCATTGGCTACGAGCAGTACTTC.

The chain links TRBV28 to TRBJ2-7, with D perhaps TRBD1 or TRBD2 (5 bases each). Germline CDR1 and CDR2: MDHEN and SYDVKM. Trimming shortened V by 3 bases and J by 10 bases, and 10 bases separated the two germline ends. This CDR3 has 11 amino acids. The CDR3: CASSFAGRQYF. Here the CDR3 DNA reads TGTGCCAGCAGTTTTGCAGGGAGACAGTACTTC.

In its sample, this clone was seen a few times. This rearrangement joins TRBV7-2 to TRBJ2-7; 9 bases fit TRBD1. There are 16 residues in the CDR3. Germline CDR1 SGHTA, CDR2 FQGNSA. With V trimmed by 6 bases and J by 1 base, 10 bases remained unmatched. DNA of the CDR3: TGTGCCAGCAGACGGACCACAGGGGGCTCTTCCTACGAGCAGTACTTC. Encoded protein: CASRRTTGGSSYEQYF.

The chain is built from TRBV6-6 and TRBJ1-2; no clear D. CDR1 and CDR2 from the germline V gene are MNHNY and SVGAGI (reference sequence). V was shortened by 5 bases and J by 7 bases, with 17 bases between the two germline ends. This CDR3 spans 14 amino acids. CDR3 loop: CASSPQGSVGGYTF. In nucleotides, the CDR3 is TGTGCCAGCAGTCCCCAAGGGAGTGTAGGTGGCTACACCTTC.

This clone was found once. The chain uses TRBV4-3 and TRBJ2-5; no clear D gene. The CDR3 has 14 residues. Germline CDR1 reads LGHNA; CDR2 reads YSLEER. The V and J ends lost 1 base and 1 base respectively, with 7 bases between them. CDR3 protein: CASSQVFPQETQYF. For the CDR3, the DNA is TGCGCCAGCAGCCAAGTCTTCCCCCAAGAGACCCAGTACTTC.

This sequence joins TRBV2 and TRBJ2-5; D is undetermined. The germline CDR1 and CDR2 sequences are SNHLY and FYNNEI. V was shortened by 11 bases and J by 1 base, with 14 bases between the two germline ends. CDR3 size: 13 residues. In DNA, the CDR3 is TGTGCCTCCGGGCAAATACTCCAAGAGACCCAGTACTTC. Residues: CASGQILQETQYF.

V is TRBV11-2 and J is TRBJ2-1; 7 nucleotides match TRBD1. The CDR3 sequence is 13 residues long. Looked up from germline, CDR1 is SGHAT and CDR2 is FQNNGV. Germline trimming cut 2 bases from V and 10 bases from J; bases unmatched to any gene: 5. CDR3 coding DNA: TGTGCCAGCAGCTTAAAGGGGGCCACCGAGCAGTTCTTC. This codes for CASSLKGATEQFF.

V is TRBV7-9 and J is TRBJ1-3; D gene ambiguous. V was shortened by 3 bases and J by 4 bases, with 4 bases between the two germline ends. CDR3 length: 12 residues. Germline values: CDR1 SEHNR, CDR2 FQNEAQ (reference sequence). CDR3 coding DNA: TGTGCCAGCAGCTTTCTAGGAAACACCATATATTTT. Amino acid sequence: CASSFLGNTIYF.